The 7 T cell receptor beta chains presented below share a single source sample, sequenced in a study of cytomegalovirus exposure and HLA in healthy donors. The PCR was carried out with 60 Vbeta primers and 13 Jbeta primers. Clones were sequenced by immunoSEQ multiplex PCR, and TCRdb holds only the in-frame ones, with some missing. This table has about 120,000 clones, less than 80% appearing once. The sample taken for sequencing was PBMCs. Receptors originate from a woman aged 45-59 years in good health and CMV-seropositive.

The V call is TRBV19, the J call TRBJ1-1; 7 bases fit TRBD1. Germline V gene lookup returns CDR1 LNHDA and CDR2 SQIVND (reference sequence). The CDR3 is made up of 17 amino acids. V shed 5 bases and J 2 bases; nucleotides not matched to a gene: 14. The CDR3 here is CASSGGQLRTANTEAFF. The CDR3 DNA is TGTGCCAGTAGTGGGGGACAGTTAAGAACCGCAAACACTGAAGCTTTCTTT.

The V and J genes are TRBV19 and TRBJ2-7; 8 bases fit TRBD1. This CDR3 has 15 amino acids. Germline V gene sequence: CDR1 LNHDA, CDR2 SQIVND (reference sequence). J was trimmed by 2 bases and V by 6 bases; bases with no gene match: 9. The CDR3 region is CASSKDRDGPYEQYF. Written as DNA, the CDR3 is TGTGCCAGTAGCAAGGACAGGGACGGCCCCTACGAGCAGTACTTC.

This sequence joins TRBV14 and TRBJ2-5; 12 nucleotides match TRBD2. Germline-derived CDR1 and CDR2 are SGHDN and FVKESK. This CDR3 has 18 residues. Losses at the gene ends were 3 bases for V and 3 bases for J; bases not matched to a gene: 11. For the CDR3, the DNA is TGTGCCAGCAGCCAGGGGAGGACTAGCGGGGTGGTGGAAGAGACCCAGTACTTC. Translation: CASSQGRTSGVVEETQYF.

V usage is TRBV30 and J usage is TRBJ2-3; 11 bases are a match to TRBD2. CDR3 length: 15 residues. Losses at the gene ends were 2 bases for V and 8 bases for J; bases not matched to a gene: 9. Germline loops: CDR1 GTSNPN, CDR2 SVGIG (reference sequence). DNA for the CDR3: TGTGCCTGGAGTTTTAGCGGGGGGGGTTCAAGTACGCAGTATTTT. Amino acids: CAWSFSGGGSSTQYF. The complete variable domain, with remaining parts taken from reference TRBV30 and TRBJ2-3, reads SQTIHQWPATLVQPVGSPLSLECTVEGTSNPNLYWYRQAAGRGLQLLFYSVGIGQISSEVPQNLSASRPQDRQFILSSKKLLLSDSGFYLCAWSFSGGGSSTQYFGPGTRLTVL.

In this sample, this clone turned up once. The CDR3 loop reads CASSLATGISYEQYF. The DNA for the CDR3 is TGTGCCAGCAGCTTAGCAACAGGTATCTCCTACGAGCAGTACTTC. V usage is TRBV7-6 and J usage is TRBJ2-7; tentative D call: TRBD1 (5 bases). Per the germline V gene, CDR1 is SGHVS and CDR2 is FNYEAQ. Trimming left V 0 bases short and J 0 bases short, with 9 bases between. The CDR3 consists of 15 residues. Based on the CDR3 plus reference TRBV7-6 and TRBJ2-7, the full variable domain is GAGVSQSPRYKVTKRGQDVALRCDPISGHVSLYWYRQALGQGPEFLTYFNYEAQQDKSGLPNDRFSAERPEGSISTLTIQRTEQRDSAMYRCASSLATGISYEQYFGPGTRLTVT.

Only one count was recorded for this clone. V gene TRBV28 combines with J gene TRBJ1-2, with TRBD1 matching over 9 bases. Germline V lookup: CDR1 MDHEN, CDR2 SYDVKM. The CDR3 spans 16 residues. V gave up 2 bases and J gave up 4 bases; unmatched junction bases: 8. The CDR3 protein is CASSLLAQGAAYGYTF. In DNA, the CDR3 is TGTGCCAGCAGTTTACTCGCACAGGGGGCGGCCTATGGCTACACCTTC.

This chain links TRBV10-3 with TRBJ2-5, with 9 bases matching TRBD2. V lost 7 bases to trimming and J lost 4 bases; unmatched junction nucleotides: 10. Germline V gives CDR1 ENHRY, CDR2 SYGVKD. There are 15 residues in the CDR3. This CDR3 is CAIKSAGGPGETQYF. CDR3 coding DNA: TGTGCCATCAAAAGCGCGGGGGGGCCGGGAGAGACCCAGTACTTC.